A single T cell receptor (beta chain) is shown here with its context. The data derive from a study of cytomegalovirus exposure and HLA in healthy donors. Primers included in the PCR were 60 Vbeta and 13 Jbeta primers. The protocol was immunoSEQ multiplex PCR, while the TCRdb copy is restricted to in-frame clones and leaves out a portion. The data show 150,000 to 200,000 clones, approximately 80% seen once. This CDR3 is built from 14 residues. Trimming cost V 2 bases and J 2 bases, with 10 bases left between them. Germline CDR1 and CDR2: LGHNT and FRNRAP. What was sequenced was PBMCs. The receptor was isolated from a male donor in good health and CMV-seropositive. This chain joins TRBV12-5 and TRBJ2-7; perhaps TRBD1 as D (7 bases). CDR3 nucleotides: TGTGCTAGTGGTTTGCAGGGGGGAGCCTACGAGCAGTACTTC. Translation gives CASGLQGGAYEQYF.